The rows below give T cell receptor beta chains drawn from one sample of a study of CD4 T cells in relation to SARS-CoV-2 and coronaviruses. Some clones are missing from TCRdb's copy, which holds only in-frame ones; the method was immunoSEQ multiplex PCR. The sample shows some 68,000 clones, 80% to 95% of them seen only once. Sample: naive CD4+ T cells from PBMCs. The receptors shown here come from a human donor in good health. The CDR3 runs from the conserved cysteine through the conserved F or W. A D gene is named only where the DNA matches it firmly. For some rows the clone size is stated as once, few or many, or as a class when expanded; others skip it.

abundance	v_gene	d_gene	j_gene	CDR3aa	CDR3nt
-	TRBV5-1	TRBD1	TRBJ2-5	CASSLYETGGGETQYF	TGCGCCAGCAGCTTGTATGAGACAGGGGGCGGAGAGACCCAGTACTTC
few	TRBV7-6	TRBD1	TRBJ1-1	CASSLAQGAMNTEAFF	TGTGCCAGCAGCTTAGCACAGGGGGCTATGAACACTGAAGCTTTCTTT
-	TRBV4-1	TRBD1	TRBJ1-3	CASSHPTVGQGPSGNTIYF	TGCGCCAGCAGCCACCCTACAGTGGGACAGGGCCCCTCTGGAAACACCATATATTTT
-	TRBV28	TRBD2	TRBJ2-7	CASSLSRLAGAPYEQYF	TGTGCCAGCAGTTTATCCCGACTAGCGGGGGCCCCCTACGAGCAGTACTTC
-	TRBV29-1	TRBD1	TRBJ1-2	CSVDRGGYGYTF	TGCAGCGTCGACAGGGGCGGCTATGGCTACACCTTC
-	TRBV27	TRBD1	TRBJ1-2	CASSHHRGSANYGYTF	TGTGCCAGCAGTCACCACAGGGGATCAGCTAACTATGGCTACACCTTC
-	TRBV18	-	TRBJ1-1	CASSPRQGNTEAFF	TGTGCCAGCTCACCGCGCCAGGGGAACACTGAAGCTTTCTTT
once	TRBV19	TRBD1	TRBJ1-1	CASSRTGENTEAFF	TGTGCCAGTAGTCGGACAGGCGAGAACACTGAAGCTTTCTTT
-	TRBV24-1	-	TRBJ2-7	CATSDAGHEQYF	TGTGCCACCAGTGATGCAGGACACGAGCAGTACTTC
-	TRBV28	-	TRBJ1-2	CASNGGGDYGYTF	TGTGCCAGCAACGGCGGGGGCGACTATGGCTACACCTTC
-	TRBV12-5	TRBD1	TRBJ1-1	CASGSGQAVGREAFF	TGTGCTAGTGGTTCGGGACAGGCTGTAGGTCGTGAAGCTTTCTTT
-	TRBV24-1	TRBD1	TRBJ1-5	CATSDSRQGGNQPQHF	TGTGCCACCAGTGACTCTCGACAGGGTGGCAATCAGCCCCAGCATTTT
-	TRBV5-4	-	TRBJ2-2	CASSRDAGELFF	TGTGCCAGCAGCCGGGACGCCGGGGAGCTGTTTTTT
-	TRBV5-1	-	TRBJ2-2	CASSLDPGAAGELFF	TGCGCCAGCAGCTTGGATCCAGGGGCCGCCGGGGAGCTGTTTTTT
-	TRBV6-1	-	TRBJ2-7	CASSESGRTYEQYF	TGTGCCAGCAGTGAGTCAGGACGGACGTACGAGCAGTACTTC
-	TRBV19	TRBD1	TRBJ2-7	CASSRDRETREQYF	TGTGCCAGTAGTAGGGACAGGGAGACTCGGGAGCAGTACTTC
-	TRBV7-2	-	TRBJ2-7	CASSLGGPGSYEQYF	TGTGCCAGCAGCTTAGGTGGGCCAGGGTCCTACGAGCAGTACTTC
-	TRBV5-6	-	TRBJ2-3	CASSLSASTDTQYF	TGTGCCAGCAGCTTGTCAGCTAGCACAGATACGCAGTATTTT
-	TRBV11-1	-	TRBJ1-2	CASSADGPIGYTF	TGTGCCAGCAGCGCAGACGGACCGATAGGCTACACCTTC
-	TRBV29-1	-	TRBJ1-1	CSGLGATEAFF	TGCAGCGGGCTAGGGGCCACTGAAGCTTTCTTT
-	TRBV5-1	TRBD2	TRBJ2-7	CASSAGLAGGGKGQYF	TGCGCCAGCAGCGCGGGACTAGCGGGAGGCGGAAAAGGGCAGTACTTC
-	TRBV7-2	-	TRBJ1-5	CASSKTATLNQPQHF	TGTGCCAGCAGCAAGACAGCTACCCTCAATCAGCCCCAGCATTTT
-	TRBV28	TRBD1	TRBJ2-3	CASSPRGLGTDTQYF	TGTGCCAGCAGCCCGAGGGGGCTGGGCACAGATACGCAGTATTTT
-	TRBV11-1	-	TRBJ2-1	CASSLGTNNEQFF	TGTGCCAGCAGCTTAGGTACTAACAATGAGCAGTTCTTC
-	TRBV7-2	TRBD1	TRBJ1-5	CASTPGTGVNQPQHF	TGTGCCAGCACCCCTGGGACAGGCGTCAATCAGCCCCAGCATTTT
-	TRBV19	-	TRBJ2-7	CASSNAYEQYF	TGTGCCAGTAGTAATGCCTACGAGCAGTACTTC
-	TRBV5-1	-	TRBJ2-7	CASSLAGGREQYF	TGCGCCAGCAGCTTGGCCGGGGGCCGCGAGCAGTACTTC
-	TRBV19	-	TRBJ2-2	CASSIAANTGELFF	TGTGCCAGTAGTATCGCCGCGAACACCGGGGAGCTGTTTTTT
-	TRBV29-1	-	TRBJ2-1	CSVRVEQFF	TGCAGCGTTAGGGTTGAGCAGTTCTTC
-	TRBV11-3	TRBD1	TRBJ2-1	CASSLDQWGTGDYNEQFF	TGTGCCAGCAGCTTAGATCAGTGGGGGACAGGCGATTACAATGAGCAGTTCTTC
once	TRBV19	-	TRBJ1-4	CASRNRETPTSTNEKLFF	TGTGCCAGTCGAAACAGAGAGACTCCTACCTCAACTAATGAAAAACTGTTTTTT
-	TRBV18	TRBD1	TRBJ2-5	CASSPRDRGWQETQYF	TGTGCCAGCTCACCACGGGACAGGGGTTGGCAAGAGACCCAGTACTTC
-	TRBV25-1	-	TRBJ2-5	CASSDIRFGKRRETQYF	TGTGCCAGCAGCGACATTAGGTTCGGGAAAAGGCGAGAGACCCAGTACTTC
-	TRBV28	TRBD2	TRBJ2-7	CASSLIFSGATYEQYF	TGTGCCAGCAGTTTAATCTTTAGCGGGGCAACCTACGAGCAGTACTTC
-	TRBV28	-	TRBJ1-1	CASSLLRMKNTEAFF	TGTGCCAGCAGTTTATTAAGGATGAAGAACACTGAAGCTTTCTTT
few	TRBV24-1	-	TRBJ2-3	CATRERGVDTQYF	TGTGCCACCAGGGAGAGGGGCGTAGATACGCAGTATTTT